The subject of this entry is one T cell receptor beta chain. Its target is unknown. The data originate from a study of blood T cells in healthy people across ages. Study-wide findings and caveats: Those diversity estimates obtained from one million T cells were thought to be underestimates.

Alongside a J-beta primer mix, a sample-barcoded 5' primer served in a second PCR lasting about 7 to 11 cycles. A tag from a template-switch adaptor with 12 random nucleotides marked each cDNA molecule. TCRdb used MiXCR to reprocess the 5' RACE reads, holding one entry per CDR3 protein. The sample consists of roughly 1.5 million distinct CDR3 sequences, 35% to 45% of them appearing once. Germline CDR1 reads DFQATT; CDR2 reads SNEGSKA (reference sequence). The V end was cut by 6 bases, the J end by 6 bases, with 11 bases between. The length of the CDR3 is 11 residues. Healthy Caucasian individuals from Russia aged roughly 6 to 100 were enrolled as donors.

The clonotype originates from a woman between 18 and 29 years old in good health. Sequenced: blood. The chain is built from TRBV20-1 and TRBJ1-1; TRBD1 is a possible D gene (5 bases). CDR3 sequence (DNA): TGCAGTGCCCCTCGGGGCTCTGAAGCTTTCTTT. Amino acid sequence: CSAPRGSEAFF.